One sample yielded the 9 T cell receptor beta chains listed below, sequenced in a study of CD4 T cells in relation to SARS-CoV-2 and coronaviruses. Profiled with immunoSEQ multiplex PCR; TCRdb holds only in-frame clones, not every one. The data hold some 29,000 clones, with 75% to 80% observed a single time. CD4+ T cells from unexposed donors were obtained before the COVID-19 pandemic (2011-2018). The cells were cultured for 10 days before CD4+ T cells were isolated. No antigen has been assigned to these receptors. Sequencing was performed on CD4+ T cells from PBMCs, cultured in vitro. These receptors all stem from a human donor in good health.

This chain connects TRBV19 to TRBJ1-2; D not resolved. Germline CDR1 is LNHDA and CDR2 is SQIVND (reference sequence). Trimming removed 7 bases at V and 4 bases at J, with 16 bases between. The CDR3 spans 14 residues. The CDR3 sequence: CASIAWAEGYGYTF. CDR3 nucleotides: TGTGCCAGTATCGCCTGGGCCGAGGGCTATGGCTACACCTTC. The entire variable domain, with the rest obtained from reference TRBV19 and TRBJ1-2, is as follows: DGGITQSPKYLFRKEGQNVTLSCEQNLNHDAMYWYRQDPGQGLRLIYYSQIVNDFQKGDIAEGYSVSREKKESFPLTVTSAQKNPTAFYLCASIAWAEGYGYTFGSGTRLTVV.

The chain couples TRBV21-1 to TRBJ1-1; the D call TRBD1 from the table was never checked on the DNA. TRBV21-1 is a pseudogene. The CDR3 runs 14 residues. The CDR3 protein is CASSGGQVGTEAFF. In nucleotides, the CDR3 is TGTGCCAGCAGCGGGGGACAGGTGGGCACTGAAGCTTTCTTT.

This chain joins TRBV4-3 and TRBJ2-5; D gene uncertain. The germline V gene has CDR1 LGHNA and CDR2 YSLEER. The CDR3 consists of 14 residues. The V end was cut by 1 base, the J end by 0 bases, with 6 bases between. CDR3: CASSQARYQETQYF. The CDR3 DNA reads as TGCGCCAGCAGCCAAGCCCGTTACCAAGAGACCCAGTACTTC.

The genes are TRBV7-9 and TRBJ1-5; D might be TRBD1 (5 bases). The germline CDR1 and CDR2 sequences are SEHNR and FQNEAQ (reference sequence). The CDR3 length is 13 residues. Deletions cut 7 bases from V and 6 bases from J, with 13 bases between. CDR3 in amino acids: CASTAQEGQPQHF. The CDR3 DNA reads as TGTGCCAGCACCGCACAGGAGGGTCAGCCCCAGCATTTT.

The CDR3 sequence: CASSLIGTGRRGNTIYF. The CDR3, as DNA: TGTGCCAGCTCTTTGATAGGGACAGGACGTAGGGGAAACACCATATATTTT. This chain links TRBV28 with TRBJ1-3, with 8 bases fitting TRBD1. Per the germline V gene, CDR1 is MDHEN and CDR2 is SYDVKM. CDR3 size: 17 residues. Trimming took 8 bases from V and 4 from J; bases not matched to a gene: 16.

This clone occurred once. The J gene is TRBJ1-2, the V gene TRBV7-8; weak D call: TRBD1 (6 bases). CDR1 and CDR2 from the germline V gene are SGHVS and FQNEAQ. The CDR3 contains 15 residues. Trimming removed 1 base at V and 1 base at J, with 10 bases between. The DNA for the CDR3 is TGTGCCAGCAGCTTAGGGGGGCTCCGTAACTATGGCTACACCTTC. Its protein is CASSLGGLRNYGYTF. Full variable domain (rest looked up from reference TRBV7-8 and TRBJ1-2): GAGVSQSPRYKVAKRGQDVALRCDPISGHVSLFWYQQALGQGPEFLTYFQNEAQLDKSGLPSDRFFAERPEGSVSTLKIQRTQQEDSAVYLCASSLGGLRNYGYTFGSGTRLTVV.

The genes are TRBV27 and TRBJ2-3, with unresolved D. Per germline, CDR1 MNHEY and CDR2 SMNVEV (reference sequence). V was clipped by 4 bases and J by 4 bases, with 18 bases between them. The CDR3 sequence is 16 residues long. The CDR3 nucleotides read TGTGCCAGCAGTTCCCGACTGCGGTGGGGTCCAGATACGCAGTATTTT. This sequence encodes CASSSRLRWGPDTQYF.

The chain links TRBV7-2 to TRBJ2-7; 11 bases line up with TRBD2. Germline assignment: CDR1 SGHTA and CDR2 FQGNSA. The CDR3 has 17 amino acids. Trimming at V came to 5 bases and at J to 3 bases, leaving 12 bases not matched to a gene. The CDR3 DNA is TGTGCCAGCAGCCCCGACGTCCTAGCGGGGGGCCTCTACGAGCAGTACTTC. It specifies CASSPDVLAGGLYEQYF.

This clone was observed a handful of times. DNA of the CDR3: TGTGCCAGTAGTGGGGGACTAGCGGGGGGACATCCTAGCACAGATACGCAGTATTTT. The encoded protein is CASSGGLAGGHPSTDTQYF. The rearrangement links TRBV19 to TRBJ2-3; 15 bases fit TRBD2. V was clipped by 5 bases and J by 0 bases; unmatched bases: 9. The CDR3 runs to 19 residues. CDR1 and CDR2 from the germline V gene are LNHDA and SQIVND (reference sequence).